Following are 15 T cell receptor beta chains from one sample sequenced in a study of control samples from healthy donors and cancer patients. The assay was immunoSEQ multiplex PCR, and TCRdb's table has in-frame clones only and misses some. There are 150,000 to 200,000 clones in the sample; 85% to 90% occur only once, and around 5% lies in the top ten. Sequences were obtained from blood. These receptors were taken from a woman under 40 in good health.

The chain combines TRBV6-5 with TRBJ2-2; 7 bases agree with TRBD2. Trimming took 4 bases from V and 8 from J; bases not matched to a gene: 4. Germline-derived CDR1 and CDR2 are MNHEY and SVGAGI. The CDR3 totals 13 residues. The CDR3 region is CASSWGGRGELFF. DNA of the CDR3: TGTGCCAGCAGTTGGGGGGGGAGGGGGGAGCTGTTTTTT.

The CDR3: CSVGQGSKNIQYF. The CDR3 DNA sequence: TGCAGCGTTGGGCAGGGGTCCAAAAACATTCAGTACTTC. This rearrangement joins TRBV29-1 to TRBJ2-4, with D possibly TRBD1 on 6 matching bases. CDR3 length equals 13 residues. Germline-derived CDR1 and CDR2 are SQVTM and ANQGSEA. The germline V and J ends were trimmed by 4 bases and 2 bases, with 9 bases remaining between them.

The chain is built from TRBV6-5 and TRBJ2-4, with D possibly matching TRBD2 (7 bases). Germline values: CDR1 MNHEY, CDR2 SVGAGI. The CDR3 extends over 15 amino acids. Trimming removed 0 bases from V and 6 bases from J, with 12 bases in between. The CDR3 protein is CASSYSRGGGNIQYF. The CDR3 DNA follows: TGTGCCAGCAGTTACTCCCGGGGAGGGGGAAACATTCAGTACTTC.

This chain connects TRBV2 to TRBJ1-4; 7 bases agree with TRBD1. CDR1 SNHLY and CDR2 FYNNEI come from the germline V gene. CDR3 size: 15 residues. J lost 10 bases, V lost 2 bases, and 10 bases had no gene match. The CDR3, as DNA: TGTGCCAGCAGTGAACCGGGACAGAGGCAGCGAAAACTGTTTTTT. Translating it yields CASSEPGQRQRKLFF.

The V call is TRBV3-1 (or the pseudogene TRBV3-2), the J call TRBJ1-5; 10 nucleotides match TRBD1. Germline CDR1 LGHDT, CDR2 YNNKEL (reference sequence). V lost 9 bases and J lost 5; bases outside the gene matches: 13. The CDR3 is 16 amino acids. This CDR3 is CARVRQGASVDQPQHF. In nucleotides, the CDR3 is TGTGCCAGGGTGCGACAGGGGGCTTCGGTGGATCAGCCCCAGCATTTT.

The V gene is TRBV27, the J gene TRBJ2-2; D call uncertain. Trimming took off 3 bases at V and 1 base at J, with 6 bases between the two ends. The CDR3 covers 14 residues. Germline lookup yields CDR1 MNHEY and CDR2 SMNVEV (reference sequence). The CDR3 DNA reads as TGTGCCAGCAGTTTTGGCAAGAACACCGGGGAGCTGTTTTTT. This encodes CASSFGKNTGELFF.

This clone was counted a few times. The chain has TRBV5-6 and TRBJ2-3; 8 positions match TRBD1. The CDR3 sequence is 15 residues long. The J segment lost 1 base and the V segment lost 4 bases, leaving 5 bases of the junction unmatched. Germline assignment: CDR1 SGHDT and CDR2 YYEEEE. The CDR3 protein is CASSIQTGGTDTQYF. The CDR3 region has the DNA TGTGCCAGCAGCATCCAGACAGGGGGCACAGATACGCAGTATTTT.

CDR3 DNA sequence: TGTGCCAGCAGCTTGGCGGCGGGGGGCCTCTATAATGAGCAGTTCTTC. Protein sequence: CASSLAAGGLYNEQFF. The chain joins TRBV7-6 to TRBJ2-1; TRBD2 aligns across 8 bases. V was clipped by 3 bases and J by 7 bases; unmatched bases: 11. Germline values: CDR1 SGHVS, CDR2 FNYEAQ. The CDR3 contains 16 residues.

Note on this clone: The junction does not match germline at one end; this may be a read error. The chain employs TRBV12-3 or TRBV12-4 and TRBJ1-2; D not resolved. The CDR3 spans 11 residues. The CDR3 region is CASSLAVGSGF. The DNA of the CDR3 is TGTGCCAGCAGTTTAGCGGTGGGTTCTGGCTTC.

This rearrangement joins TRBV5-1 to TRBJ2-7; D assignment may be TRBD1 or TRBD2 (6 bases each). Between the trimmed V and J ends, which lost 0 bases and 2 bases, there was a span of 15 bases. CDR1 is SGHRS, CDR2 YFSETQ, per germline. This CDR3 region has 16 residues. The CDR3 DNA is TGCGCCAGCAGCTTGGAAGTAGGGGGGCAAACCTACGAGCAGTACGTC. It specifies CASSLEVGGQTYEQYV.

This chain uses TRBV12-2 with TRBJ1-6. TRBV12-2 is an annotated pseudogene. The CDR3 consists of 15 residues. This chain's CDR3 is CASRKTRGPKTPLHF. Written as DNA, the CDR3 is TGTGCAAGTCGAAAAACCCGGGGCCCTAAGACACCCCTCCACTTT.

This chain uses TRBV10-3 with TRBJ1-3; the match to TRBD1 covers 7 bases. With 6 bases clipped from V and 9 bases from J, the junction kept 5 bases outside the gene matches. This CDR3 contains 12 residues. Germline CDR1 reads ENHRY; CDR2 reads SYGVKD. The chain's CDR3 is CAIRVAGGTIYF. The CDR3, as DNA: TGTGCCATCAGGGTCGCAGGGGGCACCATATATTTT.

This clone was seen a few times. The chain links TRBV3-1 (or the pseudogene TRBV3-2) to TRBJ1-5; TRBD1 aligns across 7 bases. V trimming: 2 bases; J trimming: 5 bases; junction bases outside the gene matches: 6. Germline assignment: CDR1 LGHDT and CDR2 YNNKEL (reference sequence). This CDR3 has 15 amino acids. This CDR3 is CASSQRWTGYQPQHF. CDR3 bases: TGTGCCAGCAGCCAACGATGGACAGGATATCAGCCCCAGCATTTT.

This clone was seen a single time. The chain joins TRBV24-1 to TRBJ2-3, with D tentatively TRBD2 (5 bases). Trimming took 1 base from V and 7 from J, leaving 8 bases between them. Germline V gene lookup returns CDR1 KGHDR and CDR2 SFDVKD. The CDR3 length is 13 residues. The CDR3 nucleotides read TGTGCCACCAGTGATTTTCCCGGGAATACGCAGTATTTT. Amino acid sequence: CATSDFPGNTQYF.

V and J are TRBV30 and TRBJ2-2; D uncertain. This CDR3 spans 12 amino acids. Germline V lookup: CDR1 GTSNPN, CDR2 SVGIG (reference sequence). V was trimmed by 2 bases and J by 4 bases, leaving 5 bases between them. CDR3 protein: CAWSKGTGELFF. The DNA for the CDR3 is TGTGCCTGGAGTAAGGGCACCGGGGAGCTGTTTTTT.